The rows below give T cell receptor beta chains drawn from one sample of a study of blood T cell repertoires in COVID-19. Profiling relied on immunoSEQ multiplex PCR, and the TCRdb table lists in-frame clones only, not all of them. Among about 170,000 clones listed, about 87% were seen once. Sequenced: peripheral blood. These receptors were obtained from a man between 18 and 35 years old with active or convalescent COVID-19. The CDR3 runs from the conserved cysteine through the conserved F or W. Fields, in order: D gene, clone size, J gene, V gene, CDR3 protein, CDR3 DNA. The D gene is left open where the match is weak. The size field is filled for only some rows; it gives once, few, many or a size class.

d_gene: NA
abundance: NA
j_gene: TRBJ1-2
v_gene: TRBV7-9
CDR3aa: CASSLDGLTPNYGYTF
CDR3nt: TGTGCCAGCAGCTTAGACGGACTCACCCCTAACTATGGCTACACCTTC

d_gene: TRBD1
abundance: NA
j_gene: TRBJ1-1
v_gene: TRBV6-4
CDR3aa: CASSGGQGNTEAFF
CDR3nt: TGTGCCAGCAGTGGCGGACAGGGGAACACTGAAGCTTTCTTT

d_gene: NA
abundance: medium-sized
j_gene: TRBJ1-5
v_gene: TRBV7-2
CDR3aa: CASSNQGGNNQPQHF
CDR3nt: TGTGCCAGCAGCAACCAGGGTGGAAACAATCAGCCCCAGCATTTT

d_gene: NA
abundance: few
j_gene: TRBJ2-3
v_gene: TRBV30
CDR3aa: CAWSVRGLATDTQYF
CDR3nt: TGTGCCTGGAGTGTACGGGGTTTGGCCACAGATACGCAGTATTTT

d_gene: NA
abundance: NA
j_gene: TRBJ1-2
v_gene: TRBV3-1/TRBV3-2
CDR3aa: CASSQVRPGANYGYTF
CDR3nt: TGTGCCAGCAGCCAAGTCCGACCAGGGGCTAACTATGGCTACACCTTC

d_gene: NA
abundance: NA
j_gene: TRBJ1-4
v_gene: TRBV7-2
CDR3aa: CASSPGGKEEKLFF
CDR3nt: TGTGCCAGCAGCCCCGGGGGGAAGGAGGAAAAACTGTTTTTT

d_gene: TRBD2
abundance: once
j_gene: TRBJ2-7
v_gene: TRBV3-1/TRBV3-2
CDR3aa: CASSQEEDSGRTGEQYF
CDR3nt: TGTGCCAGCAGCCAAGAAGAAGATAGCGGGAGAACCGGCGAGCAGTACTTC

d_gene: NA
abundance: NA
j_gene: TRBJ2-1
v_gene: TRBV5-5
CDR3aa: CASSLVSVSYNEQFF
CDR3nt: TGTGCCAGCAGCTTGGTCTCAGTCTCCTACAATGAGCAGTTCTTC

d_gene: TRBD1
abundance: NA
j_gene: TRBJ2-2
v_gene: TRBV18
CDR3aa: CASSPDRAAGELFF
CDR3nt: TGTGCCAGCTCTCCGGACAGGGCAGCCGGGGAGCTGTTTTTT

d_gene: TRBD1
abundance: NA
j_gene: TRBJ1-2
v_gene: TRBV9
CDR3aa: CASSHEAGTGASGYTF
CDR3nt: TGTGCCAGCAGCCACGAAGCCGGGACAGGGGCTTCTGGCTACACCTTC

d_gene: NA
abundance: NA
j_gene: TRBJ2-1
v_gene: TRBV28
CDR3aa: CASMIDNEQFF
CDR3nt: TGTGCCAGCATGATAGACAATGAGCAGTTCTTC

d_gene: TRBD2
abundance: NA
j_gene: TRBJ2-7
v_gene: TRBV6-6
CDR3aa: CASSYSTTSGPYEQYF
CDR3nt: TGTGCCAGCAGTTACTCGACCACTAGCGGTCCCTACGAGCAGTACTTC

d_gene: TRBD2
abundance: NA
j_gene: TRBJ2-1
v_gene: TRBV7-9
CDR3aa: CASSYTGTSNEQFF
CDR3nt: TGTGCCAGCAGCTATACCGGGACTAGCAATGAGCAGTTCTTC

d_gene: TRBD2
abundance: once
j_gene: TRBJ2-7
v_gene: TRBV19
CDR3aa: CASNLAGGTYEQYF
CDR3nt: TGTGCCAGTAATTTAGCGGGAGGAACCTACGAGCAGTACTTC

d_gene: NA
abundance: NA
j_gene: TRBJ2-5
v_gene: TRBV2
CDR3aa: CASRERVRVLGETQYF
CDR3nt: TGTGCCAGCAGAGAACGTGTCAGGGTCCTAGGCGAGACCCAGTACTTC

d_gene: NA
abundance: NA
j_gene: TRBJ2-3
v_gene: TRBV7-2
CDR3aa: CASSRFSDTQYF
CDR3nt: TGTGCCAGCAGCCGTTTTTCGGATACGCAGTATTTT

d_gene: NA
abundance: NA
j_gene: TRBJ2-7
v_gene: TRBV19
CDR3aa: CASSVVYSSYEQYF
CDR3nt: TGTGCCAGTAGTGTGGTGTATAGCTCCTACGAGCAGTACTTC

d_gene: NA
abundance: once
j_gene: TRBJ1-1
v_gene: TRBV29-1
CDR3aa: CSVGFRGGDTEAFF
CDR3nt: TGCAGCGTTGGCTTCCGGGGTGGGGACACTGAAGCTTTCTTT

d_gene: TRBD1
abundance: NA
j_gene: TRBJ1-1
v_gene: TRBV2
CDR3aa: CASRRDRGGVTEAFF
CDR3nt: TGTGCCAGCAGAAGGGACAGGGGGGGTGTGACTGAAGCTTTCTTT

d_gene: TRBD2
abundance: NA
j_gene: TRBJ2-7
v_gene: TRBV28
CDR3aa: CASSTSGRFLSYEQYF
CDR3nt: TGTGCCAGCAGTACTAGCGGGAGGTTTTTATCCTACGAGCAGTACTTC

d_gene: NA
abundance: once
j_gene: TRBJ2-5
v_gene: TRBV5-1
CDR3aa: CASSLGGQETQYF
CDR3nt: TGCGCCAGCAGCTTGGGCGGTCAAGAGACCCAGTACTTC

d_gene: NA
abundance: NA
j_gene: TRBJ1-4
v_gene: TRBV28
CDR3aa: CASSLGTTSSEKLFF
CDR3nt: TGTGCCAGCAGTTTAGGGACAACTTCTTCGGAAAAACTGTTTTTT

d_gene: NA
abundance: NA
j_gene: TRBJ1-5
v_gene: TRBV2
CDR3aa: CASSESGPFNQPQHF
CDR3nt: TGTGCCAGCAGTGAATCAGGTCCCTTCAATCAGCCCCAGCATTTT

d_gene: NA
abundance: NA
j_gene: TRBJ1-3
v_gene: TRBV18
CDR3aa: CASSEVVSGNTIYF
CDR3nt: TGTGCCAGCTCAGAAGTAGTTTCTGGAAACACCATATATTTT

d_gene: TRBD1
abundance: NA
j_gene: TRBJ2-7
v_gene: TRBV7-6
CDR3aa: CASSVVTGGSYEQYF
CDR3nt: TGTGCCAGCAGCGTCGTGACAGGGGGCTCCTACGAGCAGTACTTC

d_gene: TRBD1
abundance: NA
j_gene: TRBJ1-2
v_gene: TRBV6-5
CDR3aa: CASSPGQGAGGYTF
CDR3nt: TGTGCCAGCAGCCCGGGACAGGGGGCGGGAGGCTACACCTTC

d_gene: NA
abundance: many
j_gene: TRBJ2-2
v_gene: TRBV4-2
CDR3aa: CASSPKGEGGDTGELFF
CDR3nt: TGTGCCAGCAGTCCCAAGGGGGAGGGAGGAGATACCGGGGAGCTGTTTTTT

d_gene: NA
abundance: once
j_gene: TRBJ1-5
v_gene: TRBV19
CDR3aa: CASSARGQSQPQHF
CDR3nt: TGTGCCAGTAGTGCAAGGGGTCAAAGTCAGCCCCAGCATTTT

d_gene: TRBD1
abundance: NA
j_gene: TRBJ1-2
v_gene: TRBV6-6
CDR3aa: CASRKGQGNNYGYTF
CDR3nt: TGTGCCAGCAGAAAGGGACAGGGGAATAACTATGGCTACACCTTC

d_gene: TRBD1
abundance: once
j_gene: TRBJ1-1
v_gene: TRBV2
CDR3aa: CASIRRTGEIVGTEAFF
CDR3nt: TGTGCCAGCATTCGAAGGACAGGGGAAATCGTCGGCACTGAAGCTTTCTTT

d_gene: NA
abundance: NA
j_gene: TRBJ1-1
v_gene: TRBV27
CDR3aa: CASSLLYSNTEAFF
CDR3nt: TGTGCCAGCAGTTTATTATACAGTAACACTGAAGCTTTCTTT

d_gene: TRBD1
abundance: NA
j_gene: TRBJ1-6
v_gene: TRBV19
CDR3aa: CASSGDRPTLHF
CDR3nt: TGTGCCAGTAGTGGGGACAGGCCGACCCTCCACTTT

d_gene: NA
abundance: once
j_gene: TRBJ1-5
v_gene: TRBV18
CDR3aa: CASSPGSFDQPQHF
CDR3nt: TGTGCCAGCTCACCAGGGAGTTTCGATCAGCCCCAGCATTTT

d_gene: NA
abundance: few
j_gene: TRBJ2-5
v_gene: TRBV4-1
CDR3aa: CASSRTGLSQETQYF
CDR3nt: TGCGCCAGCAGCCGGACCGGACTGTCCCAAGAGACCCAGTACTTC

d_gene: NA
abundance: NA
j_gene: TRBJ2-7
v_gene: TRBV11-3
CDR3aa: CASSLDPRGGPYEQYF
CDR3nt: TGTGCCAGCAGCTTAGATCCTCGCGGGGGCCCCTACGAGCAGTACTTC

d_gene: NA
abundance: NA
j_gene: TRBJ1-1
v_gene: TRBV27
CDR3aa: CASSVEGMDTEAFF
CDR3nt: TGTGCCAGCAGTGTGGAGGGGATGGACACTGAAGCTTTCTTT

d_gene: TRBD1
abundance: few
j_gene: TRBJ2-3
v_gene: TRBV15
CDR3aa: CATSRSGTGGETQYF
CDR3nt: TGTGCCACCAGCAGATCCGGGACAGGGGGCGAAACGCAGTATTTT

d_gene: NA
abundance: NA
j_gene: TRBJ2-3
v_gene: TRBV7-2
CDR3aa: CASSLDGGISDTQYF
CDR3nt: TGTGCCAGCAGCTTAGACGGGGGTATATCAGATACGCAGTATTTT

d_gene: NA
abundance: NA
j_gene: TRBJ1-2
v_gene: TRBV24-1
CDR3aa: CATSSGLNYGYTF
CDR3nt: TGTGCCACCTCCAGCGGACTCAACTATGGCTACACCTTC

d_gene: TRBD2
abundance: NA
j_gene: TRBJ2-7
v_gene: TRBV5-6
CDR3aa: CASIQFTGGASYEQYF
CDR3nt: TGTGCCAGCATCCAATTTACCGGGGGGGCGTCGTACGAGCAGTACTTC

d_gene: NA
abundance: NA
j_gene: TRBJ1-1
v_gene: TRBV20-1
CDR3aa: CSASDRYMNTEAFF
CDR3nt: TGCAGTGCTAGTGACAGGTACATGAACACTGAAGCTTTCTTT

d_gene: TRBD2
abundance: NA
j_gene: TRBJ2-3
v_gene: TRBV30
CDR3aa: CAWTNSGNTDTQYF
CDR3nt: TGTGCCTGGACTAATAGCGGGAACACAGATACGCAGTATTTT

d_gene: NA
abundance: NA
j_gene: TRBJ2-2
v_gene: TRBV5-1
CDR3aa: CASSLQGHLTGELFF
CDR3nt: TGCGCCAGCAGCTTGCAGGGACACCTCACCGGGGAGCTGTTTTTT

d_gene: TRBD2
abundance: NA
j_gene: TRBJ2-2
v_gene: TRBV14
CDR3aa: CASSQDLVGLATGELFF
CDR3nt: TGTGCCAGCAGCCAAGATCTTGTCGGACTAGCCACCGGGGAGCTGTTTTTT

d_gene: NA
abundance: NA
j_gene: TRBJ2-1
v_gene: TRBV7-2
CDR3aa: CASSSRRVAGNEQFF
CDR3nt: TGTGCCAGCAGCTCCCGTCGGGTAGCTGGGAATGAGCAGTTCTTC

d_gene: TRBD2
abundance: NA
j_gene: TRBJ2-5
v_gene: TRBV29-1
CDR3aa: CSVETSGYDETQYF
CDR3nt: TGCAGCGTTGAGACTAGCGGTTATGACGAGACCCAGTACTTC

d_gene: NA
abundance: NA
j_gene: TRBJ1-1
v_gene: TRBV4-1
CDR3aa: CASSQVQTANTEAFF
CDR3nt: TGCGCCAGCAGCCAAGTTCAGACTGCGAACACTGAAGCTTTCTTT

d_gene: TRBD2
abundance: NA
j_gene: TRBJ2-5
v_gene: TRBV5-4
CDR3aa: CASSPRGVAGQETQYF
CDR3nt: TGTGCCAGCAGCCCGCGAGGGGTAGCGGGTCAAGAGACCCAGTACTTC

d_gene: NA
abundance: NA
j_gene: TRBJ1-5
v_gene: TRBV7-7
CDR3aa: CASSLGHNQPQHF
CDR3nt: TGTGCCAGCAGCTTAGGGCATAATCAGCCCCAGCATTTT

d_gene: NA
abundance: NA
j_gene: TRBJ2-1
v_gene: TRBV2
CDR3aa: CVKMPSAGSEREQFF
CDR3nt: TGTGTCAAAATGCCGTCGGCGGGGTCGGAACGGGAGCAGTTCTTC

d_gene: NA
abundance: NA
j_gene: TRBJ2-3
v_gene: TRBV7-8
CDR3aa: CASSLALGDTFTDTQYF
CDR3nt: TGTGCCAGCAGCTTAGCGCTTGGGGACACGTTTACAGATACGCAGTATTTT

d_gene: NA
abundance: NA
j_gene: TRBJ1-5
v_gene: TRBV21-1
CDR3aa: CASSKLRGQSYSNQPQHF
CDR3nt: TGTGCCAGCAGCAAACTTCGGGGACAGTCTTATAGCAATCAGCCCCAGCATTTT

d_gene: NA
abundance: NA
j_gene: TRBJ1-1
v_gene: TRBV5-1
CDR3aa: CASSGGQMTEAFF
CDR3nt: TGCGCCAGCAGCGGTGGACAGATGACTGAAGCTTTCTTT